The present entry profiles one T cell receptor beta chain with its context. This specimen belongs to a study of control samples from healthy donors and cancer patients. Generated by immunoSEQ multiplex PCR, the TCRdb table keeps only in-frame clones and is missing some. The sample has approximately 100,000 clones; roughly 90% are singletons. The sequenced sample was blood. This sequence was found in a human donor in good health. The donor label of this sample is uncertain.

In nucleotides, the CDR3 is TGTGCCAGCAGCGTAGTTGGCCAATGGGGCACTGAAGCTTTCTTT. The encoded protein is CASSVVGQWGTEAFF. This chain uses TRBV9 with TRBJ1-1, with no clear D. The CDR3 is made up of 15 amino acids. The germline gives CDR1 SGDLS, CDR2 YYNGEE. Trimming removed 0 bases from V and 4 bases from J, with 13 bases in between.